A selection of T cell receptor beta chains follows, all from one sample in a study of blood T cell repertoires in COVID-19. Assay used: immunoSEQ multiplex PCR; TCRdb lists only in-frame clones, some missing. The table has roughly 39,000 clones, around 87% seen once; the top ten hold nearly 25%. The sequencing input was peripheral blood. The receptors here all came from a man aged 50 to 59 with active or convalescent COVID-19. The CDR3 runs from the conserved cysteine through the conserved F or W. The D gene is left open where the match is weak. Some rows mark clone size as missing; the rest say once, few, many or name a class of expanded clone.

d_call,j_call,v_call,clone_size,cdr3_aa,cdr3_nt
TRBD1,TRBJ1-3,TRBV5-4,once,CASSSGGQGNFRSGNTIYF,TGTGCCAGCAGCTCGGGGGGACAGGGAAATTTTAGGTCTGGAAACACCATATATTTT
TRBD2,TRBJ2-5,TRBV5-1,once,CASSSGLDQETQYF,TGCGCCAGCAGCTCGGGACTAGACCAAGAGACCCAGTACTTC
.,TRBJ1-1,TRBV21-1,.,CASSPHGQENTEAFF,TGTGCCAGCAGCCCCCACGGACAGGAGAACACTGAAGCTTTCTTT
.,TRBJ1-2,TRBV2,.,CASWATTDYGYTF,TGTGCCAGCTGGGCAACAACTGACTATGGCTACACCTTC
.,TRBJ2-1,TRBV19,.,CASSLSNDYYNEQFF,TGTGCCAGTAGCCTATCTAATGACTACTACAATGAGCAGTTCTTC
.,TRBJ1-4,TRBV3-1/TRBV3-2,few,CASSQGQGGNEKLFF,TGTGCCAGCAGCCAAGGCCAGGGCGGTAATGAAAAACTGTTTTTT
TRBD2,TRBJ2-5,TRBV3-1/TRBV3-2,.,CASSQRLSGGRETQYF,TGTGCCAGCAGCCAACGACTGAGCGGGGGGAGGGAGACCCAGTACTTC
.,TRBJ2-2,TRBV5-1,.,CASSLGQYTGELFF,TGCGCCAGCAGCTTGGGACAGTACACCGGGGAGCTGTTTTTT
TRBD2,TRBJ2-3,TRBV7-9,once,CASRPIAGGSTDTQYF,TGTGCCAGCAGGCCTATAGCGGGGGGGAGCACAGATACGCAGTATTTT
.,TRBJ1-2,TRBV11-1,.,CASSRSGPQEDYGYTF,TGTGCCAGCTCCCGCTCTGGGCCCCAGGAGGACTATGGCTACACCTTC
.,TRBJ2-1,TRBV28,.,CASSPHYPQGYNEQFF,TGTGCCAGCAGTCCTCACTATCCTCAGGGGTACAATGAGCAGTTCTTC
TRBD1,TRBJ2-2,TRBV18,once,CASSPPGQGAPLNTGELFF,TGTGCCAGCTCACCCCCGGGACAGGGGGCTCCTCTGAACACCGGGGAGCTGTTTTTT
TRBD2,TRBJ2-5,TRBV3-1/TRBV3-2,.,CASSQDLNSGRGQYF,TGTGCCAGCAGCCAAGACCTAAATAGCGGGAGAGGCCAGTACTTC
TRBD2,TRBJ2-3,TRBV6-5,once,CASSRDYADTQYF,TGTGCCAGCAGCAGGGACTACGCAGATACGCAGTATTTT
.,TRBJ2-3,TRBV5-1,.,CASSPDRLGDTQYF,TGCGCCAGCAGCCCTGACAGGTTGGGGGATACGCAGTATTTT
TRBD1,TRBJ1-6,TRBV4-2,.,CASSRPPSGQGLAPLHF,TGTGCCAGCAGCCGACCCCCGTCGGGACAGGGATTGGCACCCCTCCACTTT
.,TRBJ1-2,TRBV19,.,CASSIPGNGYTF,TGTGCCAGTAGTATCCCCGGTAATGGCTACACCTTC
TRBD1,TRBJ1-1,TRBV19,.,CAVGQGATEAFF,TGTGCCGTGGGACAGGGGGCCACTGAAGCTTTCTTT
TRBD2,TRBJ2-5,TRBV9,.,CASSVQIAGGPETQYF,TGTGCCAGCAGCGTACAAATAGCGGGGGGCCCAGAGACCCAGTACTTC
.,TRBJ1-4,TRBV3-1/TRBV3-2,.,CASSSNTEANEKLFF,TGTGCCAGCAGCTCCAATACAGAAGCAAATGAAAAACTGTTTTTT
TRBD1,TRBJ1-2,TRBV6-1,.,CASSEVGGTDYGYTF,TGTGCCAGCAGTGAAGTAGGCGGGACAGACTATGGCTACACCTTC
TRBD2,TRBJ2-1,TRBV10-3,.,CAISDSYSGSGEQFF,TGTGCCATCAGTGATTCCTACAGCGGGAGTGGGGAGCAGTTCTTC
TRBD2,TRBJ2-3,TRBV19,.,CASSEQRGASTDTQYF,TGTGCCAGTAGCGAGCAGCGGGGGGCTAGCACAGATACGCAGTATTTT
TRBD1,TRBJ2-5,TRBV5-4,.,CASSTGTDQETQYF,TGTGCCAGCAGCACCGGGACAGATCAAGAGACCCAGTACTTC